Below, 20 T cell receptor beta chains from the same sample are listed, as sequenced in a study of T cell responses to AZD1222 COVID-19 vaccine. Libraries were prepared by immunoSEQ multiplex PCR; TCRdb keeps only in-frame clonotypes and omits some of them. This table holds about 130,000 clones, approximately 88% found once. This material consisted of peripheral blood, taken on day 0 of AZD1222 vaccination. Receptors originate from an adult in good health.

V usage is TRBV10-1 and J usage is TRBJ2-5; 7 nucleotides match TRBD2. V shed 8 bases and J 4 bases; nucleotides not matched to a gene: 16. The CDR3 length is 16 residues. Germline V gene lookup returns CDR1 WNHNN and CDR2 SYGVQD (reference sequence). The DNA for the CDR3 is TGCGCCAGCGGCCCCAATCCGATCGAGCGGGGAGAGACCCAGTACTTC. Residues: CASGPNPIERGETQYF.

This chain links TRBV19 with TRBJ1-4; D perhaps matches TRBD1 (5 bases). This CDR3 is built from 13 residues. In germline, CDR1 is LNHDA, CDR2 SQIVND (reference sequence). Between the trimmed V and J ends, which lost 7 bases and 5 bases, there was a span of 11 bases. The DNA of the CDR3 is TGTGCCAGTACATACAGGTTGAATGAAAAACTGTTTTTT. Translation gives CASTYRLNEKLFF.

The chain has TRBV5-4 and TRBJ1-3; D uncertain. The germline CDR1 and CDR2 sequences are SGHNT and YYREEE (reference sequence). The CDR3 consists of 14 residues. Trimming took 2 bases from V and 6 from J, leaving 12 bases between them. The CDR3 loop reads CASSFFGRENTIYF. As DNA, the CDR3 is TGTGCCAGCAGCTTTTTTGGAAGGGAAAACACCATATATTTT.

The V gene is TRBV7-6, the J gene TRBJ1-2, with TRBD1 as a possible D gene (5 bases). The CDR3 is 13 amino acids. V was cut by 5 bases and J by 4 bases, with 11 bases left in between. Germline V gives CDR1 SGHVS, CDR2 FNYEAQ. The CDR3 nucleotides read TGTGCCAGCAGCCTCGCTGACAGCTATGGCTACACCTTC. Its translation: CASSLADSYGYTF.

The genes are TRBV7-9 and TRBJ2-7; D uncertain. V gave up 5 bases and J gave up 6 bases, with 8 bases separating them. CDR1 is SEHNR, CDR2 FQNEAQ, per germline (reference sequence). CDR3 size: 11 residues. CDR3 DNA: TGTGCCAGCAGCCCCTCGGTCGAGCAGTACTTC. This encodes CASSPSVEQYF.

CDR3 sequence (DNA): TGTGCCAGCAGCTTTAATCAACAGATGAGCACAGATACGCAGTATTTT. Translated, it gives CASSFNQQMSTDTQYF. The V gene is TRBV7-9, the J gene TRBJ2-3; no firm D call. CDR1 is SEHNR and CDR2 is FQNEAQ in the germline V gene (reference sequence). Trimming cost V 3 bases and J 0 bases, with 13 bases left between them. The CDR3 extends over 16 amino acids.

V usage is TRBV28 and J usage is TRBJ2-3; 10 bases map to TRBD1. J gave up 4 bases and V 3 bases, and 7 bases lay outside the gene matches. Germline V CDR1 and CDR2: MDHEN, SYDVKM. CDR3 length equals 16 residues. The CDR3 nucleotides read TGTGCCAGCAGTTTCACTGGGACAGGGGATCCAGATACGCAGTATTTT. It yields the protein CASSFTGTGDPDTQYF.

This chain uses TRBV5-1 with TRBJ2-7; TRBD1 is a possible D gene (6 bases). Germline V lookup: CDR1 SGHRS, CDR2 YFSETQ. The germline V and J ends were trimmed by 4 bases and 1 base, with 9 bases remaining between them. This CDR3 contains 13 residues. The CDR3 DNA is TGCGCCAGCAGCAAGGACAGTTCCTACGAGCAGTACTTC. Its protein is CASSKDSSYEQYF.

The chain joins TRBV2 to TRBJ2-3; perhaps TRBD2 as D (6 bases). The ends were cut back, 9 bases at V and 5 bases at J, with 21 bases in the middle. Germline CDR1 reads SNHLY; CDR2 reads FYNNEI. The CDR3 loop spans 15 amino acids. The CDR3 here is CARRGVVQGGDTQYF. The CDR3 DNA is TGTGCCAGACGAGGGGTGGTGCAGGGAGGAGATACGCAGTATTTT. The whole variable domain, filled in from reference TRBV2 and TRBJ2-3, reads EPEVTQTPSHQVTQMGQEVILRCVPISNHLYFYWYRQILGQKVEFLVSFYNNEISEKSEIFDDQFSVERPDGSNFTLKIRSTKLEDSAMYFCARRGVVQGGDTQYFGPGTRLTVL.

The chain joins TRBV28 to TRBJ1-5; D uncertain. The CDR3 runs 14 residues. In germline, CDR1 is MDHEN, CDR2 SYDVKM. Trimming pared 4 bases from V and 1 base from J, leaving 8 bases between. In nucleotides, the CDR3 is TGTGCCAGCAGTTCAGGACCGAGCAATCAGCCCCAGCATTTT. It yields the protein CASSSGPSNQPQHF. Supplemented by reference TRBV28 and TRBJ1-5, the full variable domain reads DVKVTQSSRYLVKRTGEKVFLECVQDMDHENMFWYRQDPGLGLRLIYFSYDVKMKEKGDIPEGYSVSREKKERFSLILESASTNQTSMYLCASSSGPSNQPQHFGDGTRLSIL.

This chain connects TRBV9 to TRBJ1-2, with TRBD1 matching 9 bases. The CDR3 has 18 residues. The germline V gene has CDR1 SGDLS and CDR2 YYNGEE. The V and J ends lost 4 bases and 0 bases, in that order; junction bases with no gene match: 13. Here the CDR3 reads CASSRISRRDRANYGYTF. The CDR3 bases are TGTGCCAGCAGCAGGATCTCCCGGAGGGACAGGGCTAACTATGGCTACACCTTC.

The rearrangement joins TRBV11-1 to TRBJ1-3; D call uncertain. V lost 5 bases, J lost 1 base, and 9 bases lay in between. Looked up from germline, CDR1 is SGHAT and CDR2 is FQDESV (reference sequence). This CDR3 contains 14 residues. CDR3 DNA: TGTGCCAGCAGCCAAGGGCGTTCTGGAAACACCATATATTTT. Translation gives CASSQGRSGNTIYF.

This chain joins TRBV28 and TRBJ1-1; 9 nucleotides line up with TRBD1. This CDR3 region has 17 residues. V dropped 3 bases and J dropped 0; count of bases not matched to a gene: 8. CDR1 is MDHEN and CDR2 is SYDVKM in the germline V gene. CDR3 loop: CASSLDTGGALNTEAFF. CDR3 coding DNA: TGTGCCAGCAGTTTGGATACAGGGGGCGCTTTGAACACTGAAGCTTTCTTT.

This chain connects TRBV30 to TRBJ2-4; 8 positions match TRBD2. The CDR3 covers 14 residues. The trim removed 2 bases at V and 7 bases at J, leaving 7 bases unmatched. Germline lookup yields CDR1 GTSNPN and CDR2 SVGIG (reference sequence). CDR3 DNA: TGTGCCTGGAGTCACGGGGGGGCCGGGAACATTCAGTACTTC. As protein: CAWSHGGAGNIQYF.

This clone was seen a handful of times. The chain is built from TRBV5-1 and TRBJ1-1; 12 bases map to TRBD1. V gave up 4 bases and J gave up 7 bases; unmatched junction bases: 8. CDR1 SGHRS and CDR2 YFSETQ come from the germline V gene. This CDR3 is 15 amino acids long. The CDR3 DNA reads as TGCGCCAGCAGCCCGCGGGACAGGGGGCAGGATGAAGCTTTCTTT. Translation: CASSPRDRGQDEAFF.

This chain connects TRBV6-5 to TRBJ2-7, with TRBD1 as a possible D gene (6 bases). The CDR3 length is 15 residues. The ends were cut back, 7 bases at V and 3 bases at J, with 19 bases in the middle. The germline V gene encodes CDR1 MNHEY and CDR2 SVGAGI. CDR3 in DNA: TGTGCCAGCACAGGGACAAGGCTGATCAACTACGAGCAGTACTTC. Translation: CASTGTRLINYEQYF.

The chain has TRBV5-1 and TRBJ2-3; 8 nucleotides line up with TRBD2. The germline CDR1 and CDR2 sequences are SGHRS and YFSETQ. This CDR3 comprises 14 residues. The J segment lost 7 bases and the V segment lost 4 bases, leaving 8 bases of the junction unmatched. The CDR3, as DNA: TGCGCCAGCAGCCACTGGACTAGCCCGAATACGCAGTATTTT. This sequence encodes CASSHWTSPNTQYF.

A word on this clone: A read error may produce the germline difference seen at one junction end. The genes are TRBV3-1 (or the pseudogene TRBV3-2) and TRBJ2-7, with D hard to call. Per germline, CDR1 LGHDT and CDR2 YNNKEL (reference sequence). The CDR3 extends over 11 amino acids. The CDR3 DNA reads TGTGCCAGCAGCTACGGCCCGATAACCCACTTC. This sequence encodes CASSYGPITHF.

V gene TRBV5-4 combines with J gene TRBJ2-2, with D possibly TRBD2 on 7 matching bases. The V end was cut by 5 bases, the J end by 2 bases, with 13 bases between. CDR3 length equals 15 residues. From germline, CDR1 is SGHNT and CDR2 YYREEE (reference sequence). In DNA, the CDR3 is TGTGCCAGCAGGGCCGGGGGGCCCAACACCGGGGAGCTGTTTTTT. It specifies CASRAGGPNTGELFF.

The chain combines TRBV30 with TRBJ1-2; 7 bases line up with TRBD1. This CDR3 is 14 amino acids long. CDR1 GTSNPN and CDR2 SVGIG come from the germline V gene (reference sequence). V was clipped by 2 bases and J by 0 bases; unmatched bases: 3. The CDR3 loop is CAWSTQGANYGYTF. In nucleotides, the CDR3 is TGTGCCTGGAGTACCCAGGGGGCTAACTATGGCTACACCTTC.